The 29 T cell receptor beta chains below were found in one sample sequenced in a study of blood T cell repertoires in COVID-19. Repertoires were generated with immunoSEQ multiplex PCR, while TCRdb's copy carries only in-frame clones and drops some. Among 150,000 or so clones, 80% to 90% were seen once, and the ten largest hold about 16%. The sequenced material came from peripheral blood. Receptors were obtained from a woman in her thirties or forties with acute or convalescent COVID-19.

The chain joins TRBV30 to TRBJ1-4, with D unresolved. V gave up 2 bases and J gave up 10 bases, with 14 bases separating them. This CDR3 has 13 residues. Germline V lookup: CDR1 GTSNPN, CDR2 SVGIG (reference sequence). In DNA, the CDR3 is TGTGCCTGGAGTTCAGTGGAGTCCGGAAAACTGTTTTTT. Translating it yields CAWSSVESGKLFF.

The genes are TRBV24-1 and TRBJ2-1; TRBD2 might be the D (6 bases). Germline V gene data show CDR1 as KGHDR and CDR2 as SFDVKD. Trimming removed 8 bases from V and 8 bases from J, with 12 bases in between. The CDR3 is made up of 12 amino acids. CDR3 DNA: TGTGCCACCACGGGAGAAGGAGATGAGCAGTTCTTC. Protein product: CATTGEGDEQFF.

This clone showed up just once. The J gene is TRBJ2-5, the V gene TRBV12-3 or TRBV12-4; 7 nucleotides line up with TRBD1. This CDR3 has 13 amino acids. Unmatched junction bases numbered 4, after V lost 5 bases and J lost 4 bases. The CDR3 sequence is CASSTTGSETQYF. CDR3 nucleotide sequence: TGTGCCAGCAGTACGACAGGGTCAGAGACCCAGTACTTC.

This chain connects TRBV15 to TRBJ1-1, with D possibly TRBD1 on 6 matching bases. CDR1 and CDR2 (germline): LNHNV, YYDKDF (reference sequence). The CDR3 consists of 13 residues. Deletions cut 8 bases from V and 1 base from J, with 11 bases between. CDR3 coding DNA: TGTGCCACCGGAACAGGGCCGAACACTGAAGCTTTCTTT. This codes for CATGTGPNTEAFF.

The chain combines TRBV14 with TRBJ1-2, with D perhaps matching TRBD1 (5 bases). Between the trimmed V and J ends, which lost 0 bases and 2 bases, there was a span of 10 bases. Germline CDR1 is SGHDN and CDR2 is FVKESK. This CDR3 comprises 15 residues. CDR3 in DNA: TGTGCCAGCAGCCAAGATTCCGGGGGGAACTATGGCTACACCTTC. The encoded protein is CASSQDSGGNYGYTF.

V gene TRBV7-9 combines with J gene TRBJ1-5; D possibly corresponds to TRBD1 (6 bases). Germline CDR1 is SEHNR and CDR2 is FQNEAQ (reference sequence). Trimming removed 0 bases from V and 5 bases from J, with 14 bases in between. The CDR3 extends over 16 amino acids. The CDR3 protein is CASSLALGGAYQPQHF. DNA of the CDR3: TGTGCCAGCAGCTTAGCTCTGGGGGGGGCCTATCAGCCCCAGCATTTT.

The chain uses TRBV5-6 and TRBJ2-7; TRBD2 matches 8 bases. The J segment lost 0 bases and the V segment lost 4 bases, leaving 15 bases of the junction unmatched. This CDR3 is 18 amino acids long. Looked up from germline, CDR1 is SGHDT and CDR2 is YYEEEE. The CDR3 region is CASSQLAEIYKGSYEQYF. The CDR3 region has the DNA TGTGCCAGCAGCCAACTAGCGGAAATTTATAAAGGCTCCTACGAGCAGTACTTC. Variable domain in full (rest from reference TRBV5-6 and TRBJ2-7): DAGVTQSPTHLIKTRGQQVTLRCSPKSGHDTVSWYQQALGQGPQFIFQYYEEEERQRGNFPDRFSGHQFPNYSSELNVNALLLGDSALYLCASSQLAEIYKGSYEQYFGPGTRLTVT.

This clone was counted a few times. The chain links TRBV14 to TRBJ2-5, with 7 nucleotides matching TRBD2. Germline V CDR1 and CDR2: SGHDN, FVKESK. J was trimmed by 2 bases and V by 8 bases; bases with no gene match: 8. The CDR3 runs 14 residues. The CDR3 spells CASGEGAVQETQYF. CDR3 sequence (DNA): TGTGCCAGCGGGGAGGGAGCGGTACAAGAGACCCAGTACTTC. Combining the CDR3 with reference TRBV14 and TRBJ2-5 gives the whole variable domain EAGVTQFPSHSVIEKGQTVTLRCDPISGHDNLYWYRRVMGKEIKFLLHFVKESKQDESGMPNNRFLAERTGGTYSTLKVQPAELEDSGVYFCASGEGAVQETQYFGPGTRLLVL.

This sequence joins TRBV2 and TRBJ2-1; D gene unclear. V dropped 9 bases and J dropped 0 bases, with 15 bases sitting between them. The CDR3 consists of 15 residues. Per the germline V gene, CDR1 is SNHLY and CDR2 is FYNNEI. The DNA for the CDR3 is TGTGCCAGTAAAACACGGAGCAGCTCCTACAATGAGCAGTTCTTC. As protein: CASKTRSSSYNEQFF.

This sequence joins TRBV5-4 and TRBJ2-5; D not certain. Between the trimmed V and J ends, which lost 7 bases and 3 bases, there was a span of 16 bases. Looked up from germline, CDR1 is SGHNT and CDR2 is YYREEE (reference sequence). CDR3 length equals 14 residues. This CDR3 is CASSENRMEETQYF. CDR3 bases: TGTGCCAGCTCTGAGAACAGAATGGAAGAGACCCAGTACTTC.

This clone was seen once. The V gene is TRBV7-9, the J gene TRBJ2-3; perhaps TRBD2 as D (6 bases). There are 16 residues in the CDR3. CDR1 is SEHNR and CDR2 is FQNEAQ in the germline V gene (reference sequence). V lost 5 bases and J lost 0, with 15 bases in between. The CDR3 is CASSGTAALSTDTQYF. The CDR3 bases are TGTGCCAGCAGCGGGACTGCCGCCCTAAGCACAGATACGCAGTATTTT.

The chain is built from TRBV19 and TRBJ1-2; the D gene is possibly TRBD1 (5 bases). Trimming removed 6 bases from V and 9 bases from J, with 17 bases in between. The germline gives CDR1 LNHDA, CDR2 SQIVND (reference sequence). The CDR3 has 13 residues. The CDR3 spells CASRPGRGGSYTF. DNA for the CDR3: TGTGCCAGTAGGCCGGGGAGGGGTGGAAGCTACACCTTC.

The chain combines TRBV7-9 with TRBJ2-3; TRBD2 aligns across 8 bases. The CDR3 covers 14 residues. Germline V gives CDR1 SEHNR, CDR2 FQNEAQ (reference sequence). Losses at the gene ends were 5 bases for V and 2 bases for J; bases not matched to a gene: 3. The CDR3 reads CASSGSGVTDTQYF. The CDR3 nucleotides are TGTGCCAGCAGCGGTAGCGGGGTCACAGATACGCAGTATTTT.

The V gene is TRBV7-8, the J gene TRBJ1-1, with D possibly matching TRBD1 (6 bases). The V end lost 1 base, the J end lost 5 bases, and 14 bases lay between the germline ends. The CDR3 loop spans 15 amino acids. Germline CDR1 reads SGHVS; CDR2 reads FQNEAQ. CDR3 loop: CASSLVPGENTEAFF. Written as DNA, the CDR3 is TGTGCCAGCAGCTTAGTTCCAGGGGAGAATACTGAAGCTTTCTTT.

V usage is TRBV11-2 and J usage is TRBJ2-1; the match to TRBD1 covers 8 bases. Germline CDR1 is SGHAT and CDR2 is FQNNGV. The CDR3 contains 17 residues. Trimming at V came to 5 bases and at J to 3 bases, leaving 12 bases not matched to a gene. CDR3 region: CASSDGTGDFYYNEQFF. CDR3 sequence (DNA): TGTGCCAGCAGCGATGGGACAGGAGATTTCTACTACAATGAGCAGTTCTTC.

The CDR3 bases are TGTGCCAGCAGCTTCGGAGCTAGCGGTTACAATGAGCAGTTCTTC. Protein product: CASSFGASGYNEQFF. V gene TRBV7-2 combines with J gene TRBJ2-1, with TRBD2 identical over 7 bases. Germline CDR1 SGHTA, CDR2 FQGNSA. Trimming removed 3 bases from V and 4 bases from J; junction bases left unmatched: 6. The CDR3 has 15 residues.

This clone was detected once. The CDR3 sequence is CSVEWGGEQFF. The CDR3, as DNA: TGCAGCGTTGAGTGGGGAGGTGAGCAGTTCTTC. V gene TRBV29-1 combines with J gene TRBJ2-1; TRBD2 is a possible D gene (6 bases). The length of the CDR3 is 11 residues. Per the germline V gene, CDR1 is SQVTM and CDR2 is ANQGSEA. The V end lost 3 bases, the J end lost 9 bases, and 9 bases lay between the germline ends.

The rearrangement links TRBV3-1 (or the pseudogene TRBV3-2) to TRBJ1-1; D is perhaps TRBD1 (5 bases). Trimming removed 4 bases from V and 9 bases from J, with 21 bases in between. Germline values: CDR1 LGHDT, CDR2 YNNKEL (reference sequence). The CDR3 runs 15 residues. The CDR3 DNA sequence: TGTGCCAGCAGCCCCCGGGGACTGGGCAGAGAGAAAGCTTTCTTT. It specifies CASSPRGLGREKAFF.

The chain is built from TRBV14 and TRBJ2-4; 7 positions match TRBD1. This CDR3 is 13 amino acids long. CDR1 is SGHDN and CDR2 is FVKESK in the germline V gene. With 5 bases clipped from V and 3 bases from J, the junction kept 1 base outside the gene matches. CDR3 in amino acids: CASSRDSKNIQYF. DNA for the CDR3: TGTGCCAGCAGCAGGGACAGCAAAAACATTCAGTACTTC.

The genes are TRBV19 and TRBJ1-3; a possible D gene is TRBD1 (6 bases). Between the trimmed V and J ends, which lost 9 bases and 0 bases, there was a span of 12 bases. The CDR3 extends over 14 amino acids. In germline, CDR1 is LNHDA, CDR2 SQIVND (reference sequence). The chain's CDR3 is CASRQVNSGNTIYF. The CDR3, as DNA: TGTGCCAGCCGACAGGTGAACTCTGGAAACACCATATATTTT.

The CDR3 DNA follows: TGTGCCAGCAGCCAAGAGATTCGGGAGGGCGATCTTACGCAGTATTTT. It codes for CASSQEIREGDLTQYF. The rearrangement joins TRBV3-1 (or the pseudogene TRBV3-2) to TRBJ2-3; 8 bases fit TRBD2. The trim removed 0 bases at V and 8 bases at J, leaving 10 bases unmatched. This CDR3 contains 16 residues. Germline CDR1 LGHDT, CDR2 YNNKEL (reference sequence).

The chain uses TRBV6-2 or TRBV6-3 and TRBJ1-2; D remains ambiguous. Per the germline V gene, CDR1 is MNHEY and CDR2 is SVGEGT. The CDR3 covers 14 residues. The ends were cut back, 2 bases at V and 4 bases at J, with 11 bases in the middle. CDR3 bases: TGTGCCAGCAGTTACGTAGAACCCGTCTATGGCTACACCTTC. Its protein is CASSYVEPVYGYTF.

The chain is built from TRBV7-8 and TRBJ1-1; D unresolved. The CDR3 runs to 15 residues. V lost 5 bases and J 2 bases, leaving 15 bases between the germline ends. Germline V gene lookup returns CDR1 SGHVS and CDR2 FQNEAQ. CDR3 residues: CASSPRVLLNTEAFF. The CDR3, as DNA: TGTGCCAGCAGCCCCCGGGTCCTGCTAAACACTGAAGCTTTCTTT.

The chain joins TRBV24-1 to TRBJ2-3; TRBD2 matches 7 bases. In germline, CDR1 is KGHDR, CDR2 SFDVKD. The CDR3 runs 14 residues. V shed 6 bases and J 0 bases; nucleotides not matched to a gene: 2. The DNA for the CDR3 is TGTGCCACCAGTCGGGGGGTTAGCACAGATACGCAGTATTTT. Amino acid sequence: CATSRGVSTDTQYF.

The chain recombines TRBV28 with TRBJ1-2; D unclear. The V gene lost 2 bases and the J gene lost 4 bases, with 14 bases spanning the gap. The V gene's germline CDR1 is MDHEN and CDR2 SYDVKM. This CDR3 is 15 amino acids long. The CDR3 region has the DNA TGTGCCAGCAGTTTAGCACGCGGGTTAACCTATGGCTACACCTTC. Translated, it gives CASSLARGLTYGYTF.

The chain employs TRBV6-5 and TRBJ2-3; tentatively, D is TRBD2 (7 bases). Trimming left V 6 bases short and J 5 bases short, with 18 bases between. CDR3 length equals 15 residues. Germline V gene data show CDR1 as MNHEY and CDR2 as SVGAGI. The CDR3 loop is CASRNGRGRGDTQYF. DNA of the CDR3: TGTGCCAGCAGAAACGGGCGGGGGCGCGGAGATACGCAGTATTTT.

This chain joins TRBV28 and TRBJ1-2, with D hard to call. The CDR3 is 15 residues long. The V end was cut by 7 bases, the J end by 0 bases, with 15 bases between. From germline, CDR1 is MDHEN and CDR2 SYDVKM. In DNA, the CDR3 is TGTGCCAGCACCACGGACCCCGGGGCTAACTATGGCTACACCTTC. It codes for CASTTDPGANYGYTF.

V gene TRBV28 combines with J gene TRBJ2-7; D possibly corresponds to TRBD1 (5 bases). Germline-derived CDR1 and CDR2 are MDHEN and SYDVKM. The V and J ends lost 5 bases and 5 bases respectively, with 13 bases between them. The CDR3 covers 13 residues. This CDR3 reads CASSLYQGNEQYF. CDR3 bases: TGTGCCAGCAGTCTTTATCAGGGCAACGAGCAGTACTTC.

The V gene is TRBV28, the J gene TRBJ2-1, with no clear D. Trimming removed 1 base from V and 6 bases from J, with 10 bases in between. CDR3 length: 14 amino acids. From germline, CDR1 is MDHEN and CDR2 SYDVKM. CDR3 protein: CASSLLELINEQFF. In DNA form, the CDR3 reads TGTGCCAGCAGTTTATTAGAATTGATCAATGAGCAGTTCTTC.